These 30 T cell receptor beta chains were all obtained from the same sample, sequenced in a study of shared clonotypes between healthy human individuals. Data came from immunoSEQ multiplex PCR; TCRdb stores just in-frame clones and leaves some out. The sample has about 1.1 million clones; approximately 77% are singletons. Sequenced input: memory CD4+ T cells from PBMCs. Subset specified: CD45RA-negative fraction. These receptors were obtained from a man aged 18 to 35 in good health. Some clones in this sample may be carry-over from other donors' samples.

The table lists this clone with a count of one. V usage is TRBV27 and J usage is TRBJ1-5, with TRBD1 identical over 9 bases. The CDR3 length is 15 residues. Trimming at V came to 6 bases and at J to 7 bases, leaving 10 bases not matched to a gene. From germline, CDR1 is MNHEY and CDR2 SMNVEV (reference sequence). The CDR3 nucleotides are TGTGCCAGCAGCCCAACGACAGGGGGTAGCCAGCCCCAGCATTTT. This sequence encodes CASSPTTGGSQPQHF.

The rearrangement joins TRBV28 to TRBJ2-5, with a possible D match to TRBD1 (6 bases). V lost 6 bases and J lost 5, with 16 bases in between. Germline V gene lookup returns CDR1 MDHEN and CDR2 SYDVKM. The CDR3 length is 14 residues. Here the CDR3 reads CASRGNRVWETQYF. The CDR3 DNA reads as TGTGCCAGCAGGGGGAACAGGGTTTGGGAGACCCAGTACTTC.

CDR3 sequence reads: CASSSNPSPYYGYTF. In nucleotides, the CDR3 is TGTGCCAGCAGCTCTAACCCCAGTCCTTACTATGGCTACACCTTC. The genes are TRBV6-1 and TRBJ1-2; D gene uncertain. V dropped 6 bases and J dropped 3 bases, with 17 bases sitting between them. The CDR3 totals 15 residues. Per the germline V gene, CDR1 is MNHNS and CDR2 is SASEGT.

V usage is TRBV14 and J usage is TRBJ2-7; 14 positions agree with TRBD2. The V gene end was trimmed by 1 base and the J gene end by 7 bases; junction bases not matched to a gene: 3. Germline V lookup: CDR1 SGHDN, CDR2 FVKESK. This CDR3 spans 15 amino acids. CDR3 DNA sequence: TGTGCCAGCAGCCAAGGGGGACTAGCGGGAGTAGAGCAGTACTTC. Encoded protein: CASSQGGLAGVEQYF.

As regards this clone: Other DNA variants within this sample encode the same CDR3. V usage is TRBV4-3 and J usage is TRBJ2-7; D ambiguous. The CDR3 loop spans 14 amino acids. Germline-derived CDR1 and CDR2 are LGHNA and YSLEER. Trimming took 0 bases from V and 0 from J, leaving 6 bases between them. CDR3: CASSQEPFSYEQYF. In nucleotides, the CDR3 is TGCGCCAGCAGCCAAGAACCTTTCTCCTACGAGCAGTACTTC.

This chain links TRBV6-1 with TRBJ1-3, with D possibly TRBD1 on 5 matching bases. From germline, CDR1 is MNHNS and CDR2 SASEGT. With 3 bases removed from V and 4 bases from J, the gap between germline ends came to 16 bases. This CDR3 region has 16 residues. For the CDR3, the DNA is TGTGCCAGCAGTGACCCCACCAGGGTGGGAGGAAACACCATATATTTT. Translated, it gives CASSDPTRVGGNTIYF.

This clone was seen just once. This chain connects TRBV28 to TRBJ2-5, with 8 bases fitting TRBD2. The CDR3 is 16 residues long. The J segment lost 4 bases and the V segment lost 1 base, leaving 8 bases of the junction unmatched. The V gene's germline CDR1 is MDHEN and CDR2 SYDVKM. CDR3 in DNA: TGTGCCAGCAGTTTATCAGTAGCGGGACTGAGAGAGACCCAGTACTTC. This codes for CASSLSVAGLRETQYF.

This clone appeared a few times. Written as DNA, the CDR3 is TGCGCCAGCAGCCGAGGGGGACGGGGCCTCTCCTACGAGCAGTACTTC. This translates into CASSRGGRGLSYEQYF. The J gene is TRBJ2-7, the V gene TRBV4-1, with D perhaps TRBD1 (6 bases). CDR3 size: 16 residues. The germline V gene encodes CDR1 MGHRA and CDR2 YSYEKL. Trimming stripped 4 bases from V and 0 bases from J, with 16 bases between.

This clone was counted a few times. This chain connects TRBV29-1 to TRBJ1-1; D not certain. This CDR3 is 13 amino acids long. Germline assignment: CDR1 SQVTM and CDR2 ANQGSEA. V lost 4 bases and J 0 bases, leaving 9 bases between the germline ends. CDR3 loop: CSVVTVMNTEAFF. CDR3 sequence (DNA): TGCAGCGTTGTTACAGTCATGAACACTGAAGCTTTCTTT.

Turning to this clone: This may be a read error, as it is one base from a much larger clone. V usage is TRBV5-4 and J usage is TRBJ1-1; D call uncertain. This CDR3 has 14 residues. Germline V gene data show CDR1 as SGHNT and CDR2 as YYREEE (reference sequence). The CDR3 protein is CASSNIVVDTESFF. The CDR3 DNA follows: TGTGCCAGCAGCAATATCGTGGTTGACACTGAATCTTTCTTT.

Regarding this clone: The same CDR3 also results from other DNA sequences found in this sample. J is TRBJ2-3 and V is TRBV28; no firm D call. There are 13 residues in the CDR3. Deletions cut 2 bases from V and 1 base from J, with 4 bases between. Germline-derived CDR1 and CDR2 are MDHEN and SYDVKM. The CDR3 nucleotides are TGTGCCAGCAGTTTAGAGGGCACAGATACGCAGTATTTT. Its translation: CASSLEGTDTQYF.

The chain recombines TRBV5-1 with TRBJ1-3; D unresolved. CDR3 length: 16 amino acids. Between the trimmed V and J ends, which lost 0 bases and 1 base, there was a span of 11 bases. Germline V gives CDR1 SGHRS, CDR2 YFSETQ. The CDR3 here is CASSLESAISGNTIYF. The CDR3, as DNA: TGCGCCAGCAGCTTGGAGTCAGCTATATCTGGAAACACCATATATTTT.

A remark on this clone: This sequence is one base from a far larger clone and is likely a read error. This chain joins TRBV28 and TRBJ1-1; a possible D gene is TRBD1 (6 bases). This CDR3 spans 14 amino acids. CDR1 and CDR2 (germline): MDHEN, SYDVKM. CDR3: CAGSAQGRHTEAFF. The CDR3 DNA is TGTGCCGGCAGTGCGCAGGGGCGACACACTGAAGCTTTCTTT.

Many counts were recorded for this clone. A much larger clone sits a single nucleotide away, making a read error possible. The same CDR3 is also encoded by other DNA sequences in this sample. The chain links TRBV7-8 to TRBJ1-5; D gene ambiguous. V was cut by 1 base and J by 4 bases, with 2 bases left in between. In germline, CDR1 is SGHVS, CDR2 FQNEAQ. There are 12 residues in the CDR3. The CDR3 DNA is TGTGCCAGCAGCTTAGATAATCAGCCCCAGCATTTT. Protein: CASSLDNQPQHF.

This chain connects TRBV7-9 to TRBJ1-2; maybe TRBD1 (5 bases). This CDR3 contains 15 residues. V was pared by 6 bases and J by 4 bases, with 18 bases between. Germline CDR1 SEHNR, CDR2 FQNEAQ (reference sequence). This CDR3 is CASRPTGTLSYGYTF. CDR3 nucleotide sequence: TGTGCCAGCAGGCCTACAGGAACCCTATCCTATGGCTACACCTTC.

Concerning this clone: Additional DNA sequences in this sample encode the identical CDR3. The CDR3 reads CASSPGLNNEQFF. The CDR3 DNA sequence: TGTGCCAGCTCACCGGGACTAAACAATGAGCAGTTCTTC. The chain carries TRBV18 and TRBJ2-1; 7 nucleotides line up with TRBD2. Losses at the gene ends were 3 bases for V and 5 bases for J; bases not matched to a gene: 1. CDR1 and CDR2 from the germline V gene are KGHSH and LQKENI. The CDR3 is 13 residues long.

V gene TRBV5-1 combines with J gene TRBJ1-2; TRBD1 is a possible D gene (5 bases). With 4 bases removed from V and 5 bases from J, the gap between germline ends came to 15 bases. Per the germline V gene, CDR1 is SGHRS and CDR2 is YFSETQ. There are 14 residues in the CDR3. The CDR3: CASSPSGAGYGYTF. The CDR3, as DNA: TGCGCCAGCAGCCCAAGCGGGGCAGGGTATGGCTACACCTTC.

V and J are TRBV5-6 and TRBJ2-7; the D is unclear. The CDR3 contains 14 residues. CDR1 is SGHDT, CDR2 YYEEEE, per germline. V was cut by 4 bases and J by 2 bases, with 13 bases left in between. The CDR3 DNA reads as TGTGCCAGCAGCGACACTCATGGACCCTACGAGCAGTACTTC. Amino acids: CASSDTHGPYEQYF. Together with reference TRBV5-6 and TRBJ2-7, the CDR3 gives the full variable domain: DAGVTQSPTHLIKTRGQQVTLRCSPKSGHDTVSWYQQALGQGPQFIFQYYEEEERQRGNFPDRFSGHQFPNYSSELNVNALLLGDSALYLCASSDTHGPYEQYFGPGTRLTVT.

J is TRBJ1-1 and V is TRBV28, with D possibly TRBD1 on 5 matching bases. Germline CDR1 MDHEN, CDR2 SYDVKM. The V and J ends lost 5 bases and 1 base respectively, with 14 bases between them. CDR3 length: 15 residues. The DNA for the CDR3 is TGTGCCAGCAGTGTCCCGGGGCTGGAGAACACTGAAGCTTTCTTT. It is translated as CASSVPGLENTEAFF.

This clone was detected a few times. The chain is built from TRBV4-1 and TRBJ2-1; D might be TRBD2 (5 bases). Trimming left V 3 bases short and J 6 bases short, with 18 bases between. CDR3 length equals 16 residues. CDR1 and CDR2 from the germline V gene are MGHRA and YSYEKL. CDR3: CASSHLTSRGRNEQFF. Here the CDR3 DNA reads TGCGCCAGCAGCCACCTCACTAGTCGTGGTCGCAATGAGCAGTTCTTC.

A word on this clone: The limits of the CDR3 on the DNA are not certain, so only TCRdb's listed CDR3 is given. The chain employs TRBV28 and TRBJ1-3. The germline V gene encodes CDR1 MDHEN and CDR2 SYDVKM. Inclusive of both ends, the CDR3 amounts to 15 amino acids. The CDR3 reads CATTSGPASGNTIYF.

This clone was recorded many times. This CDR3 is also generated by other DNA sequences in the sample. This rearrangement joins TRBV18 to TRBJ1-1, with TRBD1 as a possible D gene (6 bases). CDR3 length: 22 residues. The germline CDR1 and CDR2 sequences are KGHSH and LQKENI. V was clipped by 3 bases and J by 0 bases, with 32 bases between them. CDR3 amino acids: CASSPSIKFTGFPKVMNTEAFF. Here the CDR3 DNA reads TGTGCCAGCTCACCTTCGATAAAATTCACAGGGTTTCCGAAGGTTATGAACACTGAAGCTTTCTTT.

The gene calls are TRBV28 and TRBJ2-7, with TRBD1 matching over 7 bases. J lost 3 bases, V lost 6 bases, and 8 bases had no gene match. Germline-derived CDR1 and CDR2 are MDHEN and SYDVKM. The CDR3 covers 14 residues. CDR3 bases: TGTGCCAGCAGACCACGACAGGGTATCTACGAGCAGTACTTC. Its translation: CASRPRQGIYEQYF.

There are a few counts of this clone. V is TRBV5-1 and J is TRBJ1-4, with 7 bases identical to TRBD1. V dropped 4 bases and J dropped 3; count of bases not matched to a gene: 3. The CDR3 covers 14 residues. The germline V gene has CDR1 SGHRS and CDR2 YFSETQ. The CDR3 reads CASSEGTANEKLFF. As DNA, the CDR3 is TGCGCCAGCAGCGAAGGGACAGCTAATGAAAAACTGTTTTTT. The full variable domain, with the rest looked up from reference TRBV5-1 and TRBJ1-4, is KAGVTQTPRYLIKTRGQQVTLSCSPISGHRSVSWYQQTPGQGLQFLFEYFSETQRNKGNFPGRFSGRQFSNSRSEMNVSTLELGDSALYLCASSEGTANEKLFFGSGTQLSVL.

The J gene is TRBJ1-1, the V gene TRBV2, with D maybe TRBD1 (5 bases). CDR3 length: 14 amino acids. V dropped 4 bases and J dropped 3 bases, with 12 bases sitting between them. Germline CDR1 is SNHLY and CDR2 is FYNNEI. CDR3 nucleotide sequence: TGTGCCAGCAGTGTTGAGGGGTGGCACACTGAAGCTTTCTTT. The encoded protein is CASSVEGWHTEAFF.

This clone is a singleton in its sample. The V call is TRBV5-1, the J call TRBJ2-2; 8 nucleotides match TRBD1. From germline, CDR1 is SGHRS and CDR2 YFSETQ. The trim removed 3 bases at V and 1 base at J, leaving 5 bases unmatched. The CDR3 spans 16 residues. In DNA form, the CDR3 reads TGCGCCAGCAGCTCCGCCGGACAGGGGAACACCGGGGAGCTGTTTTTT. This translates into CASSSAGQGNTGELFF.

The gene calls are TRBV27 and TRBJ1-1, with D possibly TRBD1 on 6 matching bases. CDR1 MNHEY and CDR2 SMNVEV come from the germline V gene (reference sequence). V was pared by 2 bases and J by 2 bases, with 9 bases between. The CDR3 sequence is 14 residues long. The CDR3 reads CASSLTGLNTEAFF. Written as DNA, the CDR3 is TGTGCCAGCAGTTTAACAGGGCTTAACACTGAAGCTTTCTTT.

The rearrangement uses TRBV29-1 and TRBJ2-3; D perhaps matches TRBD2 (7 bases). V was cut by 7 bases and J by 6 bases, with 17 bases left in between. CDR3 length: 13 residues. Looked up from germline, CDR1 is SQVTM and CDR2 is ANQGSEA. CDR3 loop: CSGGGVRGDTQYF. CDR3 in DNA: TGCAGCGGAGGGGGGGTCCGCGGGGATACGCAGTATTTT.

This clone was seen many times. The rearrangement uses TRBV5-1 and TRBJ1-4, with 7 bases aligning to TRBD1. This CDR3 is built from 16 residues. With V trimmed by 4 bases and J by 8 bases, 14 bases remained unmatched. The germline CDR1 and CDR2 sequences are SGHRS and YFSETQ. CDR3 bases: TGCGCCAGCAGCAAATCGACCGGGACAGCGGGAGAAAAACTGTTTTTT. Encoded protein: CASSKSTGTAGEKLFF.

Only one count was recorded for this clone. The rearrangement uses TRBV7-2 and TRBJ2-7, with 9 nucleotides matching TRBD1. The J segment lost 4 bases and the V segment lost 4 bases, leaving 8 bases of the junction unmatched. Per germline, CDR1 SGHTA and CDR2 FQGNSA. The CDR3 has 15 amino acids. CDR3 residues: CASSSRDRALYEQYF. CDR3 DNA sequence: TGTGCCAGCAGCTCCCGGGACAGGGCGCTTTACGAGCAGTACTTC.